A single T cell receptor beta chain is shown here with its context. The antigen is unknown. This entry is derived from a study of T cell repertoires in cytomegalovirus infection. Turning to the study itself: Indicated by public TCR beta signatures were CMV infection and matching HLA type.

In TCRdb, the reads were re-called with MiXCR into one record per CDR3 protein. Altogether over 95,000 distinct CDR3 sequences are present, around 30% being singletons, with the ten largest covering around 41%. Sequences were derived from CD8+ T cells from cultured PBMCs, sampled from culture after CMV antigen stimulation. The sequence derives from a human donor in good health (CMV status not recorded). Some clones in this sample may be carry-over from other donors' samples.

Here the CDR3 reads CASGSGGIAEQFF. The CDR3 bases are TGTGCCAGCGGGAGCGGGGGGATTGCTGAGCAGTTCTTC. The V gene is TRBV6-5, the J gene TRBJ2-1; the match to TRBD2 covers 9 bases. V lost 8 bases to trimming and J lost 9 bases; unmatched junction nucleotides: 8. The CDR3 is 13 residues long. Germline loops: CDR1 MNHEY, CDR2 SVGAGI.